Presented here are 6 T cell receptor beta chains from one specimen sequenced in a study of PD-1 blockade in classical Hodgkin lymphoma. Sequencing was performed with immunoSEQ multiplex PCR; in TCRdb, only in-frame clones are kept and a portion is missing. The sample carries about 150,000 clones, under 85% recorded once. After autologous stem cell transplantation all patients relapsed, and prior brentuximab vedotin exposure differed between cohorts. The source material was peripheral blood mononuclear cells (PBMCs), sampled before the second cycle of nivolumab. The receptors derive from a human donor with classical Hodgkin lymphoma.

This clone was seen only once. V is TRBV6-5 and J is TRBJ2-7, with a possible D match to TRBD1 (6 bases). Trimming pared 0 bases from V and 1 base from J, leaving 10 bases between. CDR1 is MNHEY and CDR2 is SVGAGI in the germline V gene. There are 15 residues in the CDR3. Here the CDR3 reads CASSYSWDTSYEQYF. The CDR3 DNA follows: TGTGCCAGCAGTTACTCGTGGGACACTTCCTACGAGCAGTACTTC.

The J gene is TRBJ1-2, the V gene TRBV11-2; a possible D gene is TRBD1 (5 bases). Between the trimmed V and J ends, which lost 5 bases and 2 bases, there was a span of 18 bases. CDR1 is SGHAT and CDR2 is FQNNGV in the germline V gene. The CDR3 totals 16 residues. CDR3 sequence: CASSPSLGGLNYGYTF. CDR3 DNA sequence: TGTGCCAGCAGCCCCTCGCTGGGGGGTTTAAACTATGGCTACACCTTC. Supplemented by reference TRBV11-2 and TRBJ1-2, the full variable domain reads EAGVAQSPRYKIIEKRQSVAFWCNPISGHATLYWYQQILGQGPKLLIQFQNNGVVDDSQLPKDRFSAERLKGVDSTLKIQPAKLEDSAVYLCASSPSLGGLNYGYTFGSGTRLTVV.

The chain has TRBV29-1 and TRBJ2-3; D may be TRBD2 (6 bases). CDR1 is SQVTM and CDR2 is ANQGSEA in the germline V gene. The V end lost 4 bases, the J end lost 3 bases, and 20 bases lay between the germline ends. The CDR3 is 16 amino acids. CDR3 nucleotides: TGCAGCGTTGCTACGGGGGTTCCGGGTCTTACAGATACGCAGTATTTT. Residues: CSVATGVPGLTDTQYF.

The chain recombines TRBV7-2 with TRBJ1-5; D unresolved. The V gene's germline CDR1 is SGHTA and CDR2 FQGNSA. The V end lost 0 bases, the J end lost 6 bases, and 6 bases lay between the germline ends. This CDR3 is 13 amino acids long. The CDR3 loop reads CASSLAVGQPQHF. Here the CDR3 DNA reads TGTGCCAGCAGCTTAGCGGTCGGTCAGCCCCAGCATTTT.

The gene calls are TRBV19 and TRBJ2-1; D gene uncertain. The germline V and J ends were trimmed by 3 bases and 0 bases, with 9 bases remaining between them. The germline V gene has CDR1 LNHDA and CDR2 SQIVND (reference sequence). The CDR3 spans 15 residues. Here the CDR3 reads CASSIGLSSYNEQFF. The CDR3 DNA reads TGTGCCAGTAGTATCGGTCTGAGCTCCTACAATGAGCAGTTCTTC. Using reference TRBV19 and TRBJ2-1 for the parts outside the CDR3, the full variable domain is DGGITQSPKYLFRKEGQNVTLSCEQNLNHDAMYWYRQDPGQGLRLIYYSQIVNDFQKGDIAEGYSVSREKKESFPLTVTSAQKNPTAFYLCASSIGLSSYNEQFFGPGTRLTVL.

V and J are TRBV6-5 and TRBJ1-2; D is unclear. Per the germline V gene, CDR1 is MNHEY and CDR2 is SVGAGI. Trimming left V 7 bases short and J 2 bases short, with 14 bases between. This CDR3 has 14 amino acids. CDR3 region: CASMSRPSNYGYTF. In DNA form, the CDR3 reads TGTGCCAGCATGTCCAGACCCTCCAACTATGGCTACACCTTC.